A selection of T cell receptor beta chains follows, all from one sample in a study of vaccination effects on CD4 cells after COVID-19. Their specific antigens are unknown. The assay was immunoSEQ multiplex PCR, and TCRdb's table has in-frame clones only and misses some. The repertoire holds 65,000 to 90,000 clones, with about four fifths as singletons. The specimen comprised CD4+ T cells from PBMCs cultured with SARS-CoV-2 spike peptides, sampled before COVID-19 vaccination. These receptors came from a human donor who received a COVID-19 vaccine. Each CDR3 is given with its conserved first and last residue. Each record gives: D gene, V gene, clone size, J gene, CDR3 DNA, CDR3 protein. The D gene is left open where the match is weak. Size values are once, few and many counts, or a class for expanded clones, and some rows have none.

NA	TRBV5-4	NA	TRBJ2-1	TGTGCCAGCAGCTTGGGGGCAGATTACAATGAGCAGTTCTTC	CASSLGADYNEQFF
NA	TRBV5-1	NA	TRBJ2-2	TGCGCCAGCAGCTTGGGGGCAGGGGCTACCGGGGAGCTGTTTTTT	CASSLGAGATGELFF
NA	TRBV5-4	NA	TRBJ1-4	TGTGCCAGCAGCGACGGACGAGCGAAACTGTTTTTT	CASSDGRAKLFF
NA	TRBV5-4	once	TRBJ1-1	TGTGCCAGCAGCTCCGGGAACACTGAAACTTTCTTT	CASSSGNTETFF
NA	TRBV2	NA	TRBJ1-1	TGTGCCAGCAGACAAGAGACAGGAGACACTGAAGCTTTCTTT	CASRQETGDTEAFF
NA	TRBV18	NA	TRBJ2-1	TGTGCCAGCTCGGGTGGACTAGGGGACATTAATGAGCAGTTCTTC	CASSGGLGDINEQFF
NA	TRBV30	NA	TRBJ1-2	TGTGCCTGCCGTGGTCGGGGGCGGCTATATGGCTACACCTTC	CACRGRGRLYGYTF
NA	TRBV6-6	NA	TRBJ2-5	TGTGCCAGCAGTCCTGGGTTCCAAGAGACCCAGTACTTC	CASSPGFQETQYF
NA	TRBV29-1	NA	TRBJ2-4	TGCAGCGTTGTAAGGGACGGAGGACTAGCCAAAAACATTCAGTACTTC	CSVVRDGGLAKNIQYF
NA	TRBV12-3/TRBV12-4	NA	TRBJ1-1	TGTGCCAGCGGGAGACATGCGGCTGAAGCTTTCTTT	CASGRHAAEAFF
NA	TRBV5-1	NA	TRBJ1-2	TGCGCCAGCAGCTCCCTTTCGGGGACCCAGACTAACTATGGCTACACCTTC	CASSSLSGTQTNYGYTF
TRBD1	TRBV10-3	NA	TRBJ1-1	TGTGCCATCAGTGACACTACAGGGGGATGGAGCACTGAAGCTTTCTTT	CAISDTTGGWSTEAFF
NA	TRBV2	NA	TRBJ1-1	TGTGCCAGCAGTGTTAGTTCGGGGAATCAGGCTGAAGCTTTCTTT	CASSVSSGNQAEAFF
TRBD2	TRBV3-1/TRBV3-2	NA	TRBJ2-2	TGTGCCAGCCGACTAGCGGGATCGATACCGGACACCGGGGAGCTGTTTTTT	CASRLAGSIPDTGELFF
NA	TRBV6-5	NA	TRBJ1-1	TGTGCCAGCAGTTACTCGAGGACATTCACTGAAGCTTTCTTT	CASSYSRTFTEAFF
TRBD1	TRBV5-1	NA	TRBJ1-5	TGCGCCAGCAGCGCAACAGGGGGCTGGGATCAGCCCCAGCATTTT	CASSATGGWDQPQHF
NA	TRBV4-2	NA	TRBJ2-4	TGTGCCAGCAGCCAAGATGTCAGGGGGGCGCGAAACATTCAGTACTTC	CASSQDVRGARNIQYF